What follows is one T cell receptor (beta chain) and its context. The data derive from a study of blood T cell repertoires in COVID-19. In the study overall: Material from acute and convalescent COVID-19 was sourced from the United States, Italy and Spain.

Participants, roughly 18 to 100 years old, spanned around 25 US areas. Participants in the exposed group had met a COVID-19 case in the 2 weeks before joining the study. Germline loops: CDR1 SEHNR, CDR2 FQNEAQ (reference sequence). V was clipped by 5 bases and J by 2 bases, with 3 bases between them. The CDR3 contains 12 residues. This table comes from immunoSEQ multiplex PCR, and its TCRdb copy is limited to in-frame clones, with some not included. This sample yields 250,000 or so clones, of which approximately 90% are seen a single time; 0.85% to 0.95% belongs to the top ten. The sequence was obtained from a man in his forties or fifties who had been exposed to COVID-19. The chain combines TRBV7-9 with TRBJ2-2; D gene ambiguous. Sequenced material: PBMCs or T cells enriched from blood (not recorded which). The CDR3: CASSLNTGELFF. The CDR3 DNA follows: TGTGCCAGCAGCCTTAACACCGGGGAGCTGTTTTTT.